What follows are 3 T cell receptor beta chains derived from one specimen sequenced in a study of human T cells and chemical hapten exposure. Time point in this sample: patch test 1, 2 weeks after DPC sensitization. The treatment: therapeutic diphenylcyclopropenone sensitization with weekly scalp DPC. TCRdb called the RACE reads again in MiXCR, with one record for every CDR3 protein. In the table there are around 380,000 distinct CDR3 sequences, more than 4.5% of which are singletons. This specimen consisted of whole blood, obtained in connection with sensitization to the hapten diphenylcyclopropenone (DPC). Receptors originate from a woman aged 45-59 years with alopecia areata. Some clones in this sample may be carry-over from other donors' samples.

This chain joins TRBV7-9 and TRBJ2-1; D is unresolved. V was cut by 2 bases and J by 8 bases, with 7 bases left in between. Per germline, CDR1 SEHNR and CDR2 FQNEAQ (reference sequence). This CDR3 spans 12 amino acids. CDR3 sequence (DNA): TGTGCCAGCAGCTTATGGCAGGATGAGCAGTTCTTC. It codes for CASSLWQDEQFF.

A single count supports this clonotype. The rearrangement joins TRBV5-1 to TRBJ1-5; D not resolved. This CDR3 region has 15 residues. Trimming shortened V by 2 bases and J by 7 bases, and 16 bases separated the two germline ends. Germline V gene sequence: CDR1 SGHRS, CDR2 YFSETQ. The CDR3 loop reads CASSLETRGSQPQHF. CDR3 DNA: TGCGCCAGCAGCTTAGAGACGAGAGGGAGCCAGCCCCAGCATTTT.

The chain is built from TRBV24-1 and TRBJ2-1; 7 nucleotides match TRBD2. Germline V gene data show CDR1 as KGHDR and CDR2 as SFDVKD. The CDR3 sequence is 15 residues long. Trimming took 8 bases from V and 0 from J; bases not matched to a gene: 6. As DNA, the CDR3 is TGTGCCACCACCGATGGGGGGGTCTCCTACAATGAGCAGTTCTTC. This sequence encodes CATTDGGVSYNEQFF.